The clone carrying this TCR beta chain showed up just a few times. Its antigen is not identified. Each patient was aged 18 to 65 and had newly diagnosed hyperthyroidism of under 2 months' duration. The data derive from a study of T cells in Graves' hyperthyroidism and ophthalmopathy. General study points: Most clonotypes that expanded in the thyroid above 0.001 also showed up in blood. Prediction of ophthalmopathy progression came a median around 6.5 months pre-onset.

Germline V CDR1 and CDR2: SNHLY, FYNNEI. Deletions cut 6 bases from V and 3 bases from J, with 6 bases between. This CDR3 region has 12 residues. It was RNA transcripts that yielded the amplified TCR beta CDR3 regions. HTBI primers were employed in a first-round RT-PCR of the TCR CDR3. Using its own MiXCR run on the multiplex PCR reads, TCRdb lists one record per CDR3 protein. The table shows approximately 400,000 distinct CDR3 sequences, with 15% to 18% occurring only once. This sequence joins TRBV2 and TRBJ2-1; weak D call: TRBD2 (6 bases). The TCR sequence derives from a young woman with Graves' hyperthyroidism that later progressed to Graves' ophthalmopathy. Sequencing used blood. CDR3: CASRDYYNEQFF. As DNA, the CDR3 is TGTGCCAGCAGGGACTACTACAATGAGCAGTTCTTC.